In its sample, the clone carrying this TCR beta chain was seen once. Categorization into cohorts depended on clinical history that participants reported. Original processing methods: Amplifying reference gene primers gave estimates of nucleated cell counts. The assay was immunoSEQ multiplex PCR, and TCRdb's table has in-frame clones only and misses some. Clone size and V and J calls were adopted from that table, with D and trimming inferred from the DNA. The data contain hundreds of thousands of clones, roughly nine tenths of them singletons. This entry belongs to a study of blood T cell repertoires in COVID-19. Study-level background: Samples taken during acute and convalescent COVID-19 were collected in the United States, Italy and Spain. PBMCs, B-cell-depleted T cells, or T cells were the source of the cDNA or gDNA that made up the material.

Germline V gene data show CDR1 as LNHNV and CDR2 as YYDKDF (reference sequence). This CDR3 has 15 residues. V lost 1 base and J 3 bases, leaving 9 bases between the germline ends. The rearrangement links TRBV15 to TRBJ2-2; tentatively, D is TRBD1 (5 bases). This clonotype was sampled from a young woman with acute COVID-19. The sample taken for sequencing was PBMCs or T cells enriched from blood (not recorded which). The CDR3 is CATSRGDSDTGELFF. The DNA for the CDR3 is TGTGCCACCAGCAGAGGAGACAGTGACACCGGGGAGCTGTTTTTT. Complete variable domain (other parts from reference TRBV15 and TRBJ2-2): DAMVIQNPRYQVTQFGKPVTLSCSQTLNHNVMYWYQQKSSQAPKLLFHYYDKDFNNEADTPDNFQSRRPNTSFCFLDIRSPGLGDTAMYLCATSRGDSDTGELFFGEGSRLTVL.